These T cell receptor beta chains were read from a single sample in a study of cytomegalovirus exposure and HLA in healthy donors. Libraries were prepared by immunoSEQ multiplex PCR; TCRdb keeps only in-frame clonotypes and omits some of them. The sample yields about 120,000 clones, approximately 91% seen once. Material: PBMCs. All receptors derive from a woman under 30 in good health and CMV-seronegative. CDR3s include the opening cysteine and the closing phenylalanine or tryptophan. Fields, in order: D gene, V gene, clone size, J gene, CDR3 DNA, CDR3 protein. D genes are given only for firm matches. Clone size is shown for a subset of rows, as once, few, many or a class of expanded clone.

TRBD1,TRBV6-1,-,TRBJ1-3,TGTGCCAGCAGTTGGGACAGAGGAAACACCATATATTTT,CASSWDRGNTIYF
-,TRBV11-2,-,TRBJ2-3,TGTGCCAGCAGTCTAAGTCGGGGGGCGAGCACAGATACGCAGTATTTT,CASSLSRGASTDTQYF
TRBD1,TRBV19,-,TRBJ2-1,TGTGCCAGTAGTATACGTTCAGGGGGCGCCTTGTACAATGAGCAGTTCTTC,CASSIRSGGALYNEQFF
-,TRBV19,-,TRBJ2-7,TGTGCCAGTAGTCCCGAGGAGGCCCTTCAGGAGCAGTACTTC,CASSPEEALQEQYF
TRBD2,TRBV14,-,TRBJ2-1,TGTGCCAGCAGCCCCTGGACTAGCGGGAGGGCCCTCGACAATGAGCAGTTCTTC,CASSPWTSGRALDNEQFF
-,TRBV19,few,TRBJ1-3,TGTGCCAGTTGGGTGGGGCTACGTTCCTCTGGAAACACCATATATTTT,CASWVGLRSSGNTIYF
-,TRBV11-3,-,TRBJ2-1,TGTGCCAGCAGCTCCCCACCTGTGGAGGATGAGCAGTTCTTC,CASSSPPVEDEQFF
-,TRBV30,-,TRBJ1-2,TGTGCCTGGAGTGCCGGCGGATATAACTATGGCTACACCTTC,CAWSAGGYNYGYTF
-,TRBV19,-,TRBJ1-1,TGTGCCAGTAGTATCGGCGGAGTCACTGAAGCTTTCTTT,CASSIGGVTEAFF
-,TRBV5-5,-,TRBJ2-1,TGTGCCAGCAGCTTAAACAGGGAAGCCTACAATGAGCAGTTCTTC,CASSLNREAYNEQFF
-,TRBV5-1,-,TRBJ2-2,TGCGCCAGCAGCTATGATGGACACCCGAACACCGGGGAGCTGTTTTTT,CASSYDGHPNTGELFF
TRBD2,TRBV19,-,TRBJ2-1,TGTGCCAGTAGTACCCTAGCGGGAGCTCATGAGCAGTTCTTC,CASSTLAGAHEQFF
TRBD1,TRBV27,-,TRBJ1-1,TGTGCCGGCAGTCCTAGGACAGGGATATCGAACACTGAAGCTTTCTTT,CAGSPRTGISNTEAFF
-,TRBV6-1,-,TRBJ2-1,TGTGCCAGCAGGCAGCTAGCGTTACGGAATGAGCAGTTCTTC,CASRQLALRNEQFF
-,TRBV2,-,TRBJ2-7,TGTGCCAGCAGCCCCGGAGCCTCCGAGCAGTACTTC,CASSPGASEQYF
-,TRBV7-8,few,TRBJ2-1,TGTGCCAGCAGCTTAGACATGTACAATGAGCAGTTCTTC,CASSLDMYNEQFF
-,TRBV9,-,TRBJ2-7,TGTGCCAGCAGCGTATCAGGGGGGACCTACGAGCAGTACTTC,CASSVSGGTYEQYF
TRBD1,TRBV28,few,TRBJ1-2,TGTGCCAGCAGTTTAGTTGACAGGGGAGTAGGCTACACCTTC,CASSLVDRGVGYTF
TRBD2,TRBV5-6,-,TRBJ2-5,TGTGCCAGCAGCTTTCGATGGGGAGGGGACCCCAATCAAGAGACCCAGTACTTC,CASSFRWGGDPNQETQYF
TRBD2,TRBV11-2,-,TRBJ2-3,TGTGCCAGCAGCTCGGGACTAGCGGGGGGATTAAGTAGCACAGATACGCAGTATTTT,CASSSGLAGGLSSTDTQYF
TRBD2,TRBV9,-,TRBJ2-3,TGTGCCAGCAGCGTAGGGTCCGCTAGCGGGTCAGATACGCAGTATTTT,CASSVGSASGSDTQYF
TRBD1,TRBV6-1,-,TRBJ1-5,TGTGCCAGCAGTGCGGGACAGGGTGGTCAGCCCCAGCATTTT,CASSAGQGGQPQHF
TRBD1,TRBV5-4,-,TRBJ2-1,TGTGCCAGCAGAGACCGGGACAGGTACAATGAGCAGTTCTTC,CASRDRDRYNEQFF
TRBD1,TRBV27,-,TRBJ1-5,TGTGCCAGCAGTGCTAACGACAGGGGTTGGAATCAGCCCCAGCATTTT,CASSANDRGWNQPQHF
TRBD1,TRBV10-3,-,TRBJ1-2,TGTGCCATCAGTGACCCAAGGGACAGGGAAGTAAGCTACACCTTC,CAISDPRDREVSYTF
-,TRBV15,-,TRBJ2-7,TGTGCCACCAGCAGAGGAGACAGTTCCTACGAGCAGTACTTC,CATSRGDSSYEQYF
TRBD2,TRBV5-1,-,TRBJ2-1,TGCGCCAGCAGCTCGACCGAGGGACTAGCGACCAATGAGCAGTTCTTC,CASSSTEGLATNEQFF
-,TRBV4-1,-,TRBJ1-1,TGCGCCAGCAGCCAAGGCCATGCAGGGATGAACACTGAAGCTTTCTTT,CASSQGHAGMNTEAFF
TRBD2,TRBV5-1,-,TRBJ2-7,TGCGCCAGCAGCTTGTTGCCAGGGGGGCTAGCGGGAGTTGCCTACGAGCAGTACTTC,CASSLLPGGLAGVAYEQYF